Listed below are T cell receptor beta chains from one sample, sequenced in a study of siplizumab effects on memory and regulatory T cells. Assay: immunoSEQ multiplex PCR; the TCRdb copy retains only in-frame clones and omits some. The sample includes over 85,000 clones, about 90% seen only once; the top ten take 1% to 1.3%. The sequencing sample was made of CD4+ T cells sorted from blood. The receptors were sampled from a human donor in good health. Both conserved end residues are trimmed from each CDR3. Each record gives: D gene, V gene, CDR3 protein. The D gene is left open where the match is weak.

NA TRBV9 ASNREGRQETQY
NA TRBV6-6 ASSLTGTNQPQH
NA TRBV6-5 ASSYSGVGEKEKLF
TRBD2 TRBV5-1 ASSFSGSLYNEQF
NA TRBV7-2 ASSLAGYGEQF
TRBD1 TRBV18 ASSQDRISYGYT
NA TRBV27 ASSSTAGGGVGYGYT
NA TRBV28 ASSLQNPTYEQY
NA TRBV6-5 ASSYSSMRAGNTIY
NA TRBV30 AWLPGRNTGELF
NA TRBV2 ASRQRRPSEQY
NA TRBV6-1 ATTLAGANVLT
NA TRBV28 ASMSGTAFYEQY
TRBD1 TRBV6-1 ASSATGDTQY
TRBD1 TRBV5-4 ASSKGQALNYGYT
NA TRBV5-4 ASSLAGETQY
TRBD1 TRBV4-1 ASSNRDRGFRGQPQH